The entry below gives a single T cell receptor (beta chain) sequence along with its context. Its antigen is not known. Then a second PCR, running roughly 7 to 12 cycles, was carried out with a sample-barcoded 5' primer and a J-beta primer mix. TCRdb analysed the 5' RACE reads with MiXCR anew, one entry per CDR3 protein. This table holds approximately 800,000 distinct CDR3 sequences, roughly 26% found once. Investigators took around 10 milliliters of peripheral blood from every donor. This sample is part of a study of blood T cells in healthy people across ages. Findings and limits, study-wide: A conclusive naive versus antigen-experienced comparison was prevented by the unsorted PBMCs.

The CDR3 covers 13 residues. The junction had 10 bases not matched to a gene; V was cut back by 1 base and J by 14 bases. Germline CDR1 and CDR2: SQVTM and ANQGSEA. This sample also belongs to another study, concerning T cells of mothers and their children. From that study: Slightly higher, non-significant overlap characterized related mother-child pairs relative to unrelated pairs. The authors identified no persistent microchimeric T cell clones.

The sample consisted of blood. The clonotype comes from a boy younger than 18 in good health. This chain uses TRBV29-1 with TRBJ2-1; TRBD2 agrees at 8 bases. The CDR3: CSVEVTSGGREFF. In nucleotides, the CDR3 is TGCAGCGTTGAAGTCACTTCGGGGGGGCGGGAGTTCTTC.